The source of this T cell receptor (beta chain) is a study of identical twins. Study observations and caveats: Zero-insertion results could be subject to partial confounding by invariant MAIT and iNKT cells.

In its sample, this clonotype was seen a few times. Its antigen is not known. The CDR3 totals 14 residues. With 4 bases removed from V and 2 bases from J, the gap between germline ends came to 12 bases. Germline V lookup: CDR1 SGHNT, CDR2 YENEEA. TCRdb reprocessed the 5' RACE reads via MiXCR and lists one record per CDR3 protein. The data show 540,000 or so distinct CDR3 sequences, more than 20% seen once. Every sampled donor was Caucasian and healthy. The same sample was also used in a study of yellow fever vaccine responses in identical twins.

The receptor was isolated from a young woman in good health. Sample: CD4+ T cells sorted from blood. J is TRBJ2-7 and V is TRBV11-3; maybe TRBD2 (6 bases). CDR3 residues: CASSSGPGAYEQYF. CDR3 nucleotide sequence: TGTGCCAGCAGCTCGGGTCCGGGGGCCTACGAGCAGTACTTC.